The source of this TCR beta chain is a study of blood T cell repertoires in COVID-19. Study in general: The analysed material was cDNA or gDNA that came from T cells, B-cell-depleted T cells, or PBMCs.

Germline CDR1 SEHNR, CDR2 FQNEAQ (reference sequence). The CDR3 consists of 16 residues. Trimming pared 6 bases from V and 0 bases from J, leaving 17 bases between. Produced via immunoSEQ multiplex PCR; TCRdb's table is partial and in-frame only. The table shows roughly 260,000 clones, with approximately 90% occurring only once. The V call is TRBV7-9, the J call TRBJ1-2; no clear D. The sequenced material came from peripheral blood. This clonotype was sampled from a woman aged 40 to 55 with acute or convalescent COVID-19. CDR3 sequence (DNA): TGTGCCAGCAGGCCAAAGGCTAGGATAGCTAACTATGGCTACACCTTC. Encoded protein: CASRPKARIANYGYTF.